This T cell receptor (beta chain) is drawn from a study of technical replicates of blood from a handful of donors. There are 15 residues in the CDR3. V shed 2 bases, J shed 3 bases, and the junction held 1 base outside the gene matches. Germline loops: CDR1 MNHNY, CDR2 SVGAGI (reference sequence). This table comes from immunoSEQ multiplex PCR, and its TCRdb copy is limited to in-frame clones, with some not included. Among 11,000 to 15,000 clones listed, around four fifths were seen once. J is TRBJ2-2 and V is TRBV6-6, with 9 bases matching TRBD2. The sequence derives from a human donor in good health. Source material: PBMCs. The CDR3 DNA is TGTGCCAGCAGTTACGTAGCGGGAGACACCGGGGAGCTGTTTTTT. It encodes CASSYVAGDTGELFF.